The next 29 T cell receptor beta chains were all read from a single sample in a study of blood T cell repertoires in COVID-19. Only in-frame clones appear in the TCRdb table, and some are missing; sequencing was by immunoSEQ multiplex PCR. The sample lists 150,000 to 200,000 clones, about 91% seen once, with more than 3.5% in the top ten. The sample consisted of peripheral blood. The receptors were sampled from a woman in her 30s with acute or convalescent COVID-19.

The J gene is TRBJ1-1, the V gene TRBV13; D might be TRBD1 (5 bases). Trimming cost V 8 bases and J 3 bases, with 13 bases left between them. This CDR3 region has 13 residues. Germline V gene sequence: CDR1 PRHDT, CDR2 FYEKMQ (reference sequence). This chain's CDR3 is CASWGRGYTEAFF. The CDR3, as DNA: TGTGCCAGCTGGGGCCGTGGATACACTGAAGCTTTCTTT.

The chain links TRBV15 to TRBJ2-1, with D unresolved. Germline CDR1 reads LNHNV; CDR2 reads YYDKDF (reference sequence). The CDR3 spans 15 residues. Trimming cost V 0 bases and J 4 bases, with 10 bases left between them. The CDR3 DNA is TGTGCCACCAGCAGAGATAAGCCGGTTTACAATGAGCAGTTCTTC. The encoded protein is CATSRDKPVYNEQFF.

The chain is built from TRBV7-9 and TRBJ1-4, with D possibly being TRBD1 (5 bases). From germline, CDR1 is SEHNR and CDR2 FQNEAQ (reference sequence). Trimming took 7 bases from V and 4 from J, leaving 13 bases between them. The CDR3 length is 14 residues. CDR3 in amino acids: CASTTGTLNEKLFF. CDR3 bases: TGTGCCAGCACCACCGGGACTCTTAATGAAAAACTGTTTTTT.

The CDR3 coding sequence is TGTGCCAGCAGCGATACGACTGTGACCAAGCAGTTCTTC. Its translation: CASSDTTVTKQFF. V usage is TRBV6-4 and J usage is TRBJ2-1; D gene uncertain. The germline V gene encodes CDR1 MRHNA and CDR2 SNTAGT. The CDR3 has 13 residues. V lost 6 bases, J lost 11 bases, and 17 bases lay in between.

This sequence joins TRBV5-1 and TRBJ2-7; D ambiguous. From germline, CDR1 is SGHRS and CDR2 YFSETQ. The CDR3 runs 16 residues. V lost 0 bases and J lost 2, with 15 bases in between. The DNA of the CDR3 is TGCGCCAGCAGCTTGGCCGCGACACAACTCACCTACGAGCAGTACTTC. Encoded protein: CASSLAATQLTYEQYF. The full variable domain, completed using reference TRBV5-1 and TRBJ2-7, is KAGVTQTPRYLIKTRGQQVTLSCSPISGHRSVSWYQQTPGQGLQFLFEYFSETQRNKGNFPGRFSGRQFSNSRSEMNVSTLELGDSALYLCASSLAATQLTYEQYFGPGTRLTVT.

The chain uses TRBV6-5 and TRBJ1-4; no firm D call. CDR1 is MNHEY, CDR2 SVGAGI, per germline. V was trimmed by 0 bases and J by 5 bases, leaving 4 bases between them. The CDR3 totals 13 residues. The CDR3 DNA sequence: TGTGCCAGCAGTTACTCCCTCAATGAAAAACTGTTTTTT. Protein: CASSYSLNEKLFF.

This chain connects TRBV5-1 to TRBJ2-3; TRBD2 is a possible D gene (5 bases). CDR1 is SGHRS and CDR2 is YFSETQ in the germline V gene. The ends were cut back, 5 bases at V and 0 bases at J, with 13 bases in the middle. The CDR3 covers 15 residues. CDR3 loop: CASSWTFASTDTQYF. DNA for the CDR3: TGCGCCAGCAGTTGGACTTTCGCTAGCACAGATACGCAGTATTTT.

This clone turned up a few times. The chain uses TRBV5-4 and TRBJ2-1; no clear D gene. Germline lookup yields CDR1 SGHNT and CDR2 YYREEE (reference sequence). With 2 bases removed from V and 9 bases from J, the gap between germline ends came to 9 bases. The CDR3 runs to 12 residues. The CDR3 sequence: CASSFSPGEQFF. The CDR3 DNA reads TGTGCCAGCAGCTTTAGTCCCGGTGAGCAGTTCTTC.

This sequence joins TRBV5-5 and TRBJ2-3; a possible D gene is TRBD1 (6 bases). Germline lookup yields CDR1 SGHKS and CDR2 YYEKEE (reference sequence). This CDR3 comprises 14 residues. Trimming removed 4 bases from V and 14 bases from J, with 23 bases in between. The CDR3 DNA sequence: TGTGCCAGCAGCCCGTTTCGGGACACACGGCAGCGGTATTTT. Protein product: CASSPFRDTRQRYF. Drawing the rest from reference TRBV5-5 and TRBJ2-3, the complete variable domain is DAGVTQSPTHLIKTRGQQVTLRCSPISGHKSVSWYQQVLGQGPQFIFQYYEKEERGRGNFPDRFSARQFPNYSSELNVNALLLGDSALYLCASSPFRDTRQRYFGPGTRLTVL.

This chain uses TRBV11-3 with TRBJ2-7; possible D gene TRBD2, 6 bases. V lost 3 bases and J 12 bases, leaving 18 bases between the germline ends. Looked up from germline, CDR1 is SGHNT and CDR2 is YENEEA. The CDR3 runs 13 residues. This chain's CDR3 is CASSLEGFGRRYF. The CDR3, as DNA: TGTGCCAGCAGCTTGGAGGGTTTCGGGAGACGGTACTTC.

The chain employs TRBV28 and TRBJ2-2; weak D call: TRBD1 (5 bases). The CDR3 consists of 17 residues. Between the trimmed V and J ends, which lost 3 bases and 4 bases, there was a span of 18 bases. Germline V lookup: CDR1 MDHEN, CDR2 SYDVKM. Here the CDR3 DNA reads TGTGCCAGCAGTTTCCAGGGTGGAGTTAAGGGCACCGGGGAGCTGTTTTTT. It is translated as CASSFQGGVKGTGELFF.

This rearrangement joins TRBV3-1 (or the pseudogene TRBV3-2) to TRBJ2-1; TRBD2 matches 7 bases. This CDR3 spans 16 amino acids. V trimming: 4 bases; J trimming: 4 bases; junction bases outside the gene matches: 10. CDR1 is LGHDT and CDR2 is YNNKEL in the germline V gene (reference sequence). In DNA form, the CDR3 reads TGTGCCAGCAGCCCGAATCTAGCGGCTCGATACAATGAGCAGTTCTTC. Translated, it gives CASSPNLAARYNEQFF.

V and J are TRBV21-1 and TRBJ1-5; no check of the table's D call, TRBD1, against the DNA was made. TRBV21-1 is deemed a pseudogene. The CDR3 spans 14 residues. CDR3 DNA: TGTGCCAGCAGCATTGGGGACACTGATCAGCCCCAGCATTTT. This gives the protein CASSIGDTDQPQHF.

The chain combines TRBV11-3 with TRBJ2-1, with 8 bases fitting TRBD1. The CDR3 is 15 amino acids. CDR1 SGHNT and CDR2 YENEEA come from the germline V gene. Trimming took 5 bases from V and 4 from J; bases not matched to a gene: 7. The CDR3 coding sequence is TGTGCCAGCAGCCCCGACAGGGGCCCATACAATGAGCAGTTCTTC. Its protein product is CASSPDRGPYNEQFF.

The table lists this clone with a count of one. The rearrangement joins TRBV10-3 to TRBJ2-7; the D is unclear. The V end was cut by 3 bases, the J end by 6 bases, with 12 bases between. CDR3 length equals 13 residues. Germline CDR1 and CDR2: ENHRY and SYGVKD. CDR3 DNA sequence: TGTGCCATCAGTGACCGTACGAACGGCGAGCAGTACTTC. It translates to CAISDRTNGEQYF.

This clone appeared once. J is TRBJ1-6 and V is TRBV28; D gene ambiguous. The CDR3 has 15 residues. Trimming shortened V by 2 bases and J by 10 bases, and 15 bases separated the two germline ends. Germline assignment: CDR1 MDHEN and CDR2 SYDVKM. Here the CDR3 DNA reads TGTGCCAGCAGTTTAAGTTCCCGGGATGACTCACCCCTCCACTTT. As protein: CASSLSSRDDSPLHF.

This chain joins TRBV24-1 and TRBJ2-1; 10 bases align to TRBD2. This CDR3 comprises 17 residues. V lost 10 bases, J lost 1 base, and 12 bases stayed unmatched. In germline, CDR1 is KGHDR, CDR2 SFDVKD. The CDR3 protein is CATAGFTSGKSYNEQFF. The CDR3 DNA is TGTGCCACTGCCGGCTTCACTAGCGGGAAATCCTACAATGAGCAGTTCTTC.

This chain connects TRBV24-1 to TRBJ2-5; 9 nucleotides align to TRBD1. This CDR3 region has 15 residues. Losses at the gene ends were 7 bases for V and 2 bases for J; bases not matched to a gene: 7. CDR1 is KGHDR and CDR2 is SFDVKD in the germline V gene. CDR3 bases: TGTGCCACCAGCAAGAGAGGACAGGGGCAAGAGACCCAGTACTTC. Amino acid sequence: CATSKRGQGQETQYF.

The V call is TRBV6-6, the J call TRBJ1-4; D unclear. Germline CDR1 and CDR2: MNHNY and SVGAGI (reference sequence). Trimming left V 7 bases short and J 6 bases short, with 12 bases between. CDR3 length equals 13 residues. The CDR3 here is CASTDTVDEKLFF. CDR3 bases: TGTGCCAGCACCGACACCGTGGATGAAAAACTGTTTTTT.

The chain links TRBV2 to TRBJ2-6, with TRBD2 as a possible D gene (5 bases). The CDR3 runs 15 residues. CDR1 and CDR2 (germline): SNHLY, FYNNEI. V lost 6 bases, J lost 1 base, and 10 bases lay in between. The CDR3, as DNA: TGTGCCAGCAGGGCCAGGACTTCTGGGGCCAACGTCCTGACTTTC. Protein sequence: CASRARTSGANVLTF.

This sequence joins TRBV5-1 and TRBJ1-3; D ambiguous. Germline V gene lookup returns CDR1 SGHRS and CDR2 YFSETQ. The V gene lost 0 bases and the J gene lost 0 bases, with 4 bases spanning the gap. There are 14 residues in the CDR3. CDR3 sequence reads: CASSLVSSGNTIYF. In DNA form, the CDR3 reads TGCGCCAGCAGCTTGGTGAGCTCTGGAAACACCATATATTTT. Full variable domain (outside the CDR3, taken from reference TRBV5-1 and TRBJ1-3): KAGVTQTPRYLIKTRGQQVTLSCSPISGHRSVSWYQQTPGQGLQFLFEYFSETQRNKGNFPGRFSGRQFSNSRSEMNVSTLELGDSALYLCASSLVSSGNTIYFGEGSWLTVV.

The table lists this clone with a few counts. The chain joins TRBV4-2 to TRBJ2-7; 8 bases align to TRBD1. The length of the CDR3 is 16 residues. With 2 bases clipped from V and 2 bases from J, the junction kept 8 bases outside the gene matches. Germline V CDR1 and CDR2: LGHNA, YNFKEQ. The CDR3 spells CASSQQQDRETYEQYF. CDR3 coding DNA: TGTGCCAGCAGCCAACAACAGGACAGGGAGACCTACGAGCAGTACTTC.

The gene calls are TRBV27 and TRBJ1-5, with 9 bases identical to TRBD1. There are 14 residues in the CDR3. Germline-derived CDR1 and CDR2 are MNHEY and SMNVEV (reference sequence). Trimming at V came to 6 bases and at J to 7 bases, leaving 7 bases not matched to a gene. This CDR3 is CASSPGQGVQPQHF. The CDR3 DNA sequence: TGTGCCAGCAGCCCGGGACAGGGCGTACAGCCCCAGCATTTT.

V usage is TRBV5-1 and J usage is TRBJ2-1; TRBD2 matches 8 bases. The V gene end was trimmed by 3 bases and the J gene end by 5 bases; junction bases not matched to a gene: 7. The CDR3 extends over 15 amino acids. Germline V lookup: CDR1 SGHRS, CDR2 YFSETQ. The CDR3: CASSSLAGFDNEQFF. CDR3 DNA sequence: TGCGCCAGCAGCTCCTTAGCGGGATTCGACAATGAGCAGTTCTTC.

This rearrangement joins TRBV28 to TRBJ2-3, with D perhaps matching TRBD2 (6 bases). The CDR3 totals 14 residues. Looked up from germline, CDR1 is MDHEN and CDR2 is SYDVKM. The V end lost 8 bases, the J end lost 2 bases, and 14 bases lay between the germline ends. CDR3 sequence (DNA): TGTGCCAGCTTTAGGGCGGGAATCACAGATACGCAGTATTTT. Translated, it gives CASFRAGITDTQYF. Together with reference TRBV28 and TRBJ2-3, the CDR3 gives the full variable domain: DVKVTQSSRYLVKRTGEKVFLECVQDMDHENMFWYRQDPGLGLRLIYFSYDVKMKEKGDIPEGYSVSREKKERFSLILESASTNQTSMYLCASFRAGITDTQYFGPGTRLTVL.

The chain links TRBV6-4 to TRBJ1-2; perhaps TRBD1 as D (5 bases). The germline CDR1 and CDR2 sequences are MRHNA and SNTAGT. The CDR3 contains 16 residues. Trimming cost V 0 bases and J 1 base, with 12 bases left between them. CDR3 sequence: CASSDSSQGINYGYTF. The CDR3 coding sequence is TGTGCCAGCAGTGACTCGAGCCAGGGTATTAACTATGGCTACACCTTC.

V is TRBV5-5 and J is TRBJ2-1; TRBD2 matches 12 bases. CDR1 SGHKS and CDR2 YYEKEE come from the germline V gene (reference sequence). The V gene end was trimmed by 4 bases and the J gene end by 4 bases; junction bases not matched to a gene: 3. This CDR3 is 15 amino acids long. The CDR3, as DNA: TGTGCCAGCAGCCTTCTAGCGGGAGGGTACAATGAGCAGTTCTTC. It codes for CASSLLAGGYNEQFF.

The rearrangement uses TRBV5-1 and TRBJ2-3; D call uncertain. Germline CDR1 and CDR2: SGHRS and YFSETQ. The CDR3 has 13 amino acids. Trimming cost V 7 bases and J 0 bases, with 9 bases left between them. The DNA of the CDR3 is TGCGCCAGCCGCCCCGGGAGCACAGATACGCAGTATTTT. Protein sequence: CASRPGSTDTQYF.

This chain joins TRBV7-2 and TRBJ2-7; D perhaps matches TRBD2 (5 bases). The germline gives CDR1 SGHTA, CDR2 FQGNSA. V shed 5 bases and J shed 2 bases, with 16 bases lying between them. The length of the CDR3 is 15 residues. The CDR3 spells CASSPRAEPTYEQYF. DNA of the CDR3: TGTGCCAGCAGCCCGAGAGCGGAACCTACCTACGAGCAGTACTTC.